The rows below give T cell receptor beta chains drawn from one sample of a study of PD-L1 blockade in urothelial cancer. Using immunoSEQ multiplex PCR, the repertoire was profiled, and TCRdb retains in-frame clones only, with some absent. The sample holds about 63,000 clones; about 86% are singletons and the top ten take 3.2%. The sample was PBMCs, taken around atezolizumab (anti-PD-L1) treatment. These receptor sequences come from an older man with urothelial cancer. Both conserved end residues are part of each CDR3. D genes are given only for firm matches. The size field is filled for only some rows; it gives once, few, many or a size class.

V,size,J,D,CDR3,DNA
TRBV11-3,NA,TRBJ2-2,TRBD1,CASSPGGLGTGELFF,TGTGCCAGCAGTCCAGGGGGCCTCGGCACCGGGGAGCTGTTTTTT
TRBV4-1,NA,TRBJ2-3,TRBD1,CASSQTGTGGPDTQYF,TGCGCCAGCAGCCAGACCGGGACAGGGGGCCCAGATACGCAGTATTTT
TRBV7-2,NA,TRBJ1-5,TRBD1,CASSLWDRAANQPQHF,TGTGCCAGCAGCTTATGGGACAGGGCCGCCAATCAGCCCCAGCATTTT
TRBV28,NA,TRBJ1-1,NA,CASIPRQANTEAFF,TGTGCCAGCATTCCAAGGCAGGCAAACACTGAAGCTTTCTTT
TRBV7-2,NA,TRBJ2-5,TRBD2,CASSPVAGYQETQYF,TGTGCCAGCAGCCCGGTAGCGGGCTACCAAGAGACCCAGTACTTC
TRBV11-2,NA,TRBJ2-7,TRBD2,CASSLNPGGGRNEQYF,TGTGCCAGCAGCTTAAACCCCGGGGGGGGTAGAAACGAGCAGTACTTC
TRBV18,NA,TRBJ2-1,TRBD2,CASSPPSSGGSYNEQFF,TGTGCCAGCTCACCACCCTCATCGGGGGGCTCCTACAATGAGCAGTTCTTC
TRBV2,once,TRBJ1-3,NA,CASSGEVIGNTIYF,TGTGCCAGCAGTGGAGAAGTGATTGGAAACACCATATATTTT
TRBV6-4,NA,TRBJ2-7,TRBD2,CASSGGLAGSYEQYF,TGTGCCAGCAGTGGCGGACTAGCGGGATCCTACGAGCAGTACTTC
TRBV6-6,NA,TRBJ1-1,NA,CASSPTANTEAFF,TGTGCCAGCAGCCCGACAGCGAACACTGAAGCTTTCTTT
TRBV5-1,NA,TRBJ2-2,NA,CASSAGRTVNTGELFF,TGCGCCAGCAGCGCGGGACGGACCGTGAACACCGGGGAGCTGTTTTTT
TRBV21-1,NA,TRBJ2-1,NA,CASRGGRRDNEQFF,TGTGCCAGTAGGGGGGGGCGACGGGACAATGAGCAGTTCTTC
TRBV18,NA,TRBJ1-4,NA,CASSPASTFNEKLFF,TGTGCCAGCTCACCAGCGTCGACATTCAATGAAAAACTGTTTTTT
TRBV2,NA,TRBJ2-5,TRBD2,CASSGLAGPQETQYF,TGTGCCAGCAGTGGACTAGCGGGACCGCAAGAGACCCAGTACTTC
TRBV19,NA,TRBJ1-1,TRBD1,CATQGGFGTEAFF,TGTGCCACCCAGGGGGGATTTGGCACTGAAGCTTTCTTT
TRBV18,once,TRBJ1-2,TRBD1,CASSPDRGLYTF,TGTGCCAGCTCCCCCGACAGGGGCCTCTACACCTTC
TRBV5-4,once,TRBJ2-1,NA,CASSFNYNEQFF,TGTGCCAGCAGCTTCAACTACAATGAGCAGTTCTTC
TRBV5-4,NA,TRBJ2-1,TRBD1,CASSWDRGDNEQFF,TGTGCCAGCAGCTGGGACAGGGGAGACAATGAGCAGTTCTTC
TRBV5-4,NA,TRBJ2-2,TRBD2,CASSLGLAGTGELFF,TGTGCCAGCAGCTTGGGACTAGCGGGGACCGGGGAGCTGTTTTTT
TRBV6-1,NA,TRBJ2-2,TRBD1,CASSEGDSFTGELFF,TGTGCCAGCAGTGAAGGGGACAGTTTCACCGGGGAGCTGTTTTTT
TRBV6-5,NA,TRBJ1-1,NA,CASSYSPGGGTEAFF,TGTGCCAGCAGTTACTCGCCCGGGGGTGGCACTGAAGCTTTCTTT
TRBV23-1,NA,TRBJ2-5,TRBD2,CASSQSVTSGRETQYF,TGCGCCAGCAGTCAATCAGTAACTAGCGGGAGGGAGACCCAGTACTTC
TRBV4-1,few,TRBJ2-2,NA,CASSQSGFSDTGELFF,TGCGCCAGCAGCCAGTCAGGGTTTAGTGACACCGGGGAGCTGTTTTTT
TRBV19,NA,TRBJ2-1,NA,CASSMGLRDLQFF,TGTGCCAGTAGTATGGGACTTCGGGACTTACAGTTCTTC
TRBV11-2,NA,TRBJ1-3,NA,CATRGRGNTIYF,TGTGCCACCCGGGGGAGAGGAAACACCATATATTTT
TRBV30,NA,TRBJ1-5,NA,CAWSRLAGNQPQHF,TGTGCCTGGAGTCGACTGGCGGGTAATCAGCCCCAGCATTTT
TRBV4-1,NA,TRBJ1-3,NA,CASRSLGVSVVRNTIYF,TGCGCCAGCAGATCCTTAGGGGTATCAGTGGTCCGAAACACCATATATTTT
TRBV19,NA,TRBJ2-5,NA,CASSIGGGQETQYF,TGTGCCAGTAGTATAGGCGGTGGCCAAGAGACCCAGTACTTC
TRBV4-1,NA,TRBJ2-7,TRBD2,CASSQAALGLSYEQYF,TGCGCCAGCAGCCAAGCCGCCCTGGGACTATCCTACGAGCAGTACTTC
TRBV5-6,NA,TRBJ1-3,NA,CASSSLRTAGNTIYF,TGTGCCAGCAGCTCCTTAAGGACAGCTGGAAACACCATATATTTT
TRBV6-1,NA,TRBJ2-3,NA,CASTRGGGSTDTQYF,TGTGCCAGCACCAGGGGCGGGGGTAGCACAGATACGCAGTATTTT
TRBV7-6,NA,TRBJ2-1,NA,CASRTARLGGEQFF,TGTGCCAGCCGGACAGCTCGCCTAGGCGGTGAGCAGTTCTTC
TRBV5-6,NA,TRBJ2-7,TRBD2,CASSFSRLAGASYEQYF,TGTGCCAGCAGCTTCTCGAGACTAGCGGGAGCATCCTACGAGCAGTACTTC
TRBV6-1,NA,TRBJ1-5,NA,CASGPTTSNQPQHF,TGTGCCAGCGGCCCAACTACAAGCAATCAGCCCCAGCATTTT
TRBV27,NA,TRBJ2-1,NA,CASSLSSGTYNEQFF,TGTGCCAGCAGTTTATCTAGCGGAACCTACAATGAGCAGTTCTTC
TRBV19,few,TRBJ1-5,TRBD1,CASSIEGTGIQPQHF,TGTGCCAGTAGTATAGAAGGGACAGGAATTCAGCCCCAGCATTTT